The clone carrying this TCR beta chain is termed medium-sized. Trimming took 0 bases from V and 5 from J, leaving 19 bases between them. This CDR3 is 17 amino acids long. The germline V gene encodes CDR1 SGDLS and CDR2 YYNGEE. The data belong to a study of spatial heterogeneity in lung cancer. Via MiXCR, TCRdb re-called the 5' RACE reads, giving one row per CDR3 protein. The sample contains 35,000 or so distinct CDR3 sequences, 4% to 6% of which appear only once. The sample's time point: sample taken at primary tumor resection. From tumor, nontumor lung or frozen PBMC, whole RNA was taken unsorted for sequencing.

This receptor was identified in a female donor with early-stage non-small cell lung cancer. The chain employs TRBV9 and TRBJ2-3; D could derive from TRBD1 or TRBD2 (5 bases each). The sample was PBMCs, taken at surgery. CDR3 amino acids: CASSVGGTPSEVDTQYF. The DNA for the CDR3 is TGTGCCAGCAGCGTAGGTGGGACCCCGAGTGAGGTAGATACGCAGTATTTT.